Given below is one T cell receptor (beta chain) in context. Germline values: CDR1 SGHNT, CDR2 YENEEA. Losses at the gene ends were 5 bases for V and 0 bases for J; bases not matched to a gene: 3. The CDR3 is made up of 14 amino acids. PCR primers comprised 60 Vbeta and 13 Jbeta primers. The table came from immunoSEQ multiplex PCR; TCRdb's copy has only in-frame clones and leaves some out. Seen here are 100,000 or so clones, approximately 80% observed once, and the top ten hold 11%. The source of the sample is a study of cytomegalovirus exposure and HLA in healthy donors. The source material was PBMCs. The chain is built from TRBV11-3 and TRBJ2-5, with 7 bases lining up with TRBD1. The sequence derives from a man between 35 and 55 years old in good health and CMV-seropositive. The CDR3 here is CASSLTGYQETQYF. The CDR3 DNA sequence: TGTGCCAGCAGCCTGACAGGGTACCAAGAGACCCAGTACTTC.